This T cell receptor beta chain was identified in a study of identical twins. Per the germline V gene, CDR1 is MDHEN and CDR2 is SYDVKM. The CDR3 spans 15 residues. Between the trimmed V and J ends, which lost 5 bases and 2 bases, there was a span of 16 bases. Broader study findings: Part of the zero-insertion signal could reflect confounding by invariant MAIT and iNKT cells. Those out-of-frame alpha sequences shared by twins showed an excess of low generation probability.

A template switching step contributed a universal primer site, while unique molecular identifiers were present in the cDNA. TCRdb reprocessed the 5' RACE reads via MiXCR and lists one record per CDR3 protein. Of 450,000 to 650,000 distinct CDR3 sequences in the sample, 13% to 15% were seen once. This clonotype was observed a handful of times. Antigen specificity is unknown. The sample was also reused in another study, on yellow fever vaccine responses in identical twins. This second study notes: Twin vaccine T cell responses reportedly seemed partly convergent, partly personalized.

This sequence was found in a woman aged 18-29 years in good health. Specimen: CD4+ T cells sorted from blood. The chain carries TRBV28 and TRBJ2-7, with D possibly being TRBD1 or TRBD2 (5 bases each). CDR3 region: CASSLPWGRTYEQYF. Here the CDR3 DNA reads TGTGCCAGCAGTCTACCCTGGGGACGGACCTACGAGCAGTACTTC. The whole variable domain, filled in from reference TRBV28 and TRBJ2-7, reads DVKVTQSSRYLVKRTGEKVFLECVQDMDHENMFWYRQDPGLGLRLIYFSYDVKMKEKGDIPEGYSVSREKKERFSLILESASTNQTSMYLCASSLPWGRTYEQYFGPGTRLTVT.